This record looks at one T cell receptor (beta chain) sequence and its context. Its antigen target is currently unknown. Within one base of it there is no much larger clone, and no base qualities were kept. The CDR3 goes from the cysteine to the phenylalanine over 16 residues. Only the CDR3 region is kept as DNA, spanning 48 bases read in frame from base 1. The V and J ends are trimmed by 4 bases and 4 bases, leaving 16 bases between them. As encoded in the germline V gene, CDR1 is KGHSH while CDR2 is LQKENI. The CDR3 regions of human TCRbeta chains were subjected to immunosequencing. Turning to the authors' computational methods: TCRs in the repertoires were compared against a reference library of SARS-CoV-2-specific TCRs that had been generated with the MIRA antigen-specificity platform. Breadth was defined as the fraction of unique TCRs that were SARS-CoV-2-associated. Depth was defined as the fraction of total T cells that were SARS-CoV-2-associated. Using the MIRA data, each spike-specific TCR was mapped to the spike region that the TCR reacts to and placed in a CD4 or CD8 class. Log10-transformed breadth and depth values were compared by one-way ANOVA with Sidak's multiple comparisons tests. This is the immuneACCESS table as TCRdb keeps it, with only in-frame sequences that have V and J called. A part of the clones is gone; compared with another copy, unresolved V genes explain less than half, and the rest is unexplained. From that table come the V and J calls and clone size; the DNA was used to work out D and trimming. The sample table holds around 170,000 clones, of which roughly 88% were seen once. The top ten clonotypes cover roughly 0.98% of the sample.

The data derive from a study of T cell responses to AZD1222 COVID-19 vaccine (TCRdb year 2021). Background on the whole study: AZD1222 recipients with second doses at about 4 weeks or about 12 weeks were pooled, because spike-specific TCR depth and breadth did not differ between schedules. Trial participants were enrolled by age into 18-55, 56-69 and 70-plus year subgroups, with around 140, 26 and 57 TCR-sequenced participants respectively. TCR sequencing was performed for 230 to 250 trial participants, of whom roughly 200 were given two doses of AZD1222 and about 25 were given two doses of MenACWY control vaccine. Findings and caveats that apply to the study as a whole: Conclusions about previously exposed vaccinees are limited because only six or seven AZD1222 recipients were SARS-CoV-2 seropositive at baseline. Nearly half of unique spike-specific TCRs reportedly recognized epitopes outside regions mutated in the B.1.351 and B.1.1.7 variants. Most participants were white British and females outnumbered males, and the authors suggested that clonal diversity may have been underestimated. No day 14 peak-response samples were available, so repertoires were characterized only after the peak T cell response. A significant rise in spike-specific TCR breadth and depth was observed after two AZD1222 doses relative to day 0 and relative to MenACWY recipients. CD4 TCRs associated with the vaccine covered the entire spike protein, and the dominant responses were in regions 160-218 and 743-854. In the small 56-69-year group, the increase in depth fell short of significance, most likely because of low power.

The time point label corresponds to: baseline before first vaccination. The vaccinee samples were drawn from two UK trials, COV001 and COV002, one of which was a single-blind randomized controlled phase 2/3 trial testing AZD1222 (ChAdOx1 nCoV-19) in healthy adults. For TCRbeta chain sequencing, PBMC samples from trial participants were taken at day 0 and at day 28 after the second dose. The receptor chain draws on TRBV18 and TRBJ2-2; the D gene cannot be named for sure. The source of this sequence is an adult in good health. The input for sequencing was peripheral blood, taken on day 0 of AZD1222 vaccination. The CDR3 region has the sequence CASSLSEPSPTGELFF. The nucleotide sequence is given as TGTGCCAGCTCACTTTCTGAGCCATCCCCCACCGGGGAGCTGTTTTTT.